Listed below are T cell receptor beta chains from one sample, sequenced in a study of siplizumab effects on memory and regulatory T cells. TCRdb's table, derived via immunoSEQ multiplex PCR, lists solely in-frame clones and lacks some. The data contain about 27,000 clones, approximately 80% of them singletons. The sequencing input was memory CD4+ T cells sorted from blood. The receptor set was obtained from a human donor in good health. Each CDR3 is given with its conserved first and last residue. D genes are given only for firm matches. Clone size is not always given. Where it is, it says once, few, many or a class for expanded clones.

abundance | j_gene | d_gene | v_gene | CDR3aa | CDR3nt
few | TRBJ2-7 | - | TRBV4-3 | CASSQDLSGRGYEQYF | TGCGCCAGCAGCCAAGATCTCTCGGGCAGGGGTTACGAGCAGTACTTC
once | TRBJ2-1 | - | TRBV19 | CATSSTSREQFF | TGTGCCACTTCCTCAACCAGCAGAGAGCAGTTCTTC
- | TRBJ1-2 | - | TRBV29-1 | CSVGENNYGYTF | TGCAGCGTTGGAGAAAACAACTATGGCTACACCTTC
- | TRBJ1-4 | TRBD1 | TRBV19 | CASRGQGAANEKLFF | TGTGCCAGTAGGGGACAGGGGGCGGCTAATGAAAAACTGTTTTTT
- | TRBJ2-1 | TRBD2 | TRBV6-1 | CASSILAGDYNEQFF | TGTGCCAGCAGTATACTAGCGGGAGACTACAATGAGCAGTTCTTC
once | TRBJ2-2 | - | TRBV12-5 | CASGFRQISGELFF | TGTGCTAGTGGTTTTAGGCAGATTTCGGGGGAGCTGTTTTTT
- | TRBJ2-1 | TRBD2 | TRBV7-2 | CASSPRTSGGTYNEQFF | TGTGCCAGCAGCCCTCGGACTAGCGGGGGGACCTACAATGAGCAGTTCTTC
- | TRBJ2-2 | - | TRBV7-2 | CASRYPGGRPGELFF | TGTGCCAGCAGATACCCCGGGGGGCGCCCCGGGGAGCTGTTTTTT
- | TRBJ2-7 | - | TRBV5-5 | CASSQGYYEQYF | TGTGCCAGCAGCCAGGGATACTACGAGCAGTACTTC
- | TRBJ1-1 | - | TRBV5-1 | CASSRDGGSLNTEAFF | TGCGCCAGCAGCAGGGACGGGGGTTCCTTGAACACTGAAGCTTTCTTT
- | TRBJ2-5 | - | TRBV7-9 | CASSHLMGRGRETQYF | TGTGCCAGCAGCCACCTCATGGGCAGGGGAAGAGAGACCCAGTACTTC
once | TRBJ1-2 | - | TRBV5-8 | CASSLDRERNYGYTF | TGTGCCAGCAGCCTTGACAGAGAGAGGAACTATGGCTACACCTTC
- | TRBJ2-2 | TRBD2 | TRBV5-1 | CASSLELAGTGELFF | TGCGCCAGCAGCTTGGAACTAGCGGGCACCGGGGAGCTGTTTTTT
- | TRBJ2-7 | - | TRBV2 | CASRMTAYEQYF | TGTGCCAGCAGGATGACAGCATACGAGCAGTACTTC
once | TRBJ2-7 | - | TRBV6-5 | CASRSGRNYEQYF | TGTGCCAGCAGATCAGGACGGAACTACGAGCAGTACTTC
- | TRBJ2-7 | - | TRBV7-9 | CASSLAHGSAYEQYF | TGTGCCAGCAGCTTAGCGCACGGGAGCGCCTACGAGCAGTACTTC
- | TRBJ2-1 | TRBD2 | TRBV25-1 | CASSGTSLNNEQFF | TGTGCCAGTTCCGGGACTAGCCTTAACAATGAGCAGTTCTTC
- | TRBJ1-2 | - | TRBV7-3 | CASSLGVGYGYTF | TGTGCCAGCAGCTTAGGGGTAGGCTATGGCTACACCTTC
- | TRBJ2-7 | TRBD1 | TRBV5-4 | CASSLRTGDYEQYF | TGTGCCAGCAGCTTACGGACAGGAGACTACGAGCAGTACTTC
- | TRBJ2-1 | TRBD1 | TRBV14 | CASSRGTGGWYNEQFF | TGTGCCAGCAGCCGCGGAACAGGGGGGTGGTACAATGAGCAGTTCTTC